The 14 T cell receptor beta chains in this list originate from one sample, sequenced in a study of blood T cell repertoires in COVID-19. Sequenced by immunoSEQ multiplex PCR; TCRdb stores in-frame clones only, minus some. The sample holds 60,000 to 75,000 clones, more than 75% seen once. What was sequenced was peripheral blood. These receptors all come from a woman aged 80 or older with acute or convalescent COVID-19.

The V and J genes are TRBV2 and TRBJ2-1; 7 nucleotides match TRBD2. The CDR3 has 15 residues. The germline V gene encodes CDR1 SNHLY and CDR2 FYNNEI. V shed 5 bases, J shed 0 bases, and the junction held 4 bases outside the gene matches. Here the CDR3 DNA reads TGTGCCAGCAGTTCGCGCGGGAGCTCCTACAATGAGCAGTTCTTC. Translation: CASSSRGSSYNEQFF.

The chain has TRBV7-2 and TRBJ2-1; the D gene is possibly TRBD2 (5 bases). Trimming took off 2 bases at V and 0 bases at J, with 11 bases between the two ends. Germline CDR1 and CDR2: SGHTA and FQGNSA. This CDR3 spans 16 amino acids. CDR3 coding DNA: TGTGCCAGCAGCTTATTGGAACTAGTCTCCTACAATGAGCAGTTCTTC. It encodes CASSLLELVSYNEQFF.

This clone was counted once. J is TRBJ2-1 and V is TRBV5-1, with 8 bases aligning to TRBD2. CDR3 length: 14 residues. The ends lost 0 bases at V and 10 bases at J; junction bases unmatched: 6. Germline lookup yields CDR1 SGHRS and CDR2 YFSETQ. The CDR3 DNA sequence: TGCGCCAGCAGCTTGGGAGCGGGAGACGCGGAGCAGTTCTTC. Protein: CASSLGAGDAEQFF.

There are a few counts of this clone. This chain joins TRBV5-1 and TRBJ1-1; maybe TRBD1 (6 bases). The CDR3 has 14 amino acids. Germline CDR1 SGHRS, CDR2 YFSETQ. Trimming stripped 0 bases from V and 9 bases from J, with 15 bases between. The CDR3: CASSLDRDPGKAFF. The CDR3 DNA sequence: TGCGCCAGCAGCTTGGACAGGGATCCCGGGAAAGCTTTCTTT.

The gene calls are TRBV28 and TRBJ2-2; 8 positions agree with TRBD2. The CDR3 spans 17 residues. Germline V gives CDR1 MDHEN, CDR2 SYDVKM. With 4 bases clipped from V and 4 bases from J, the junction kept 11 bases outside the gene matches. The CDR3 DNA follows: TGTGCCAGCAGTTCCTTATTAGCGGGATCTAGCACCGGGGAGCTGTTTTTT. This encodes CASSSLLAGSSTGELFF.

V and J are TRBV7-9 and TRBJ2-7; D gene unclear. In germline, CDR1 is SEHNR, CDR2 FQNEAQ (reference sequence). The CDR3 totals 13 residues. Trimming stripped 0 bases from V and 7 bases from J, with 10 bases between. This chain's CDR3 is CASSLALGWEQYF. For the CDR3, the DNA is TGTGCCAGCAGCTTAGCGCTGGGCTGGGAGCAGTACTTC.

This clone has just one count. The chain couples TRBV28 to TRBJ2-7; TRBD2 agrees at 8 bases. This CDR3 has 16 amino acids. Germline V gene lookup returns CDR1 MDHEN and CDR2 SYDVKM. V was clipped by 5 bases and J by 0 bases; unmatched bases: 9. CDR3 DNA: TGTGCCAGCAGTACGGAAGCGGGGGCGCTCTCCTACGAGCAGTACTTC. Translated, it gives CASSTEAGALSYEQYF.

The V gene is TRBV18, the J gene TRBJ2-7, with 7 positions matching TRBD1. This CDR3 comprises 14 residues. Per germline, CDR1 KGHSH and CDR2 LQKENI. Trimming removed 0 bases from V and 2 bases from J; junction bases left unmatched: 1. The CDR3 loop is CASSPPTGPYEQYF. CDR3 coding DNA: TGTGCCAGCTCACCACCGACAGGGCCCTACGAGCAGTACTTC.

The genes are TRBV11-2 and TRBJ2-3, with 9 bases fitting TRBD2. CDR1 and CDR2 (germline): SGHAT, FQNNGV. The CDR3 is 14 amino acids. The V and J ends lost 0 bases and 8 bases, in that order; junction bases with no gene match: 3. CDR3 nucleotides: TGTGCCAGCAGCTTAGATCGCGGGGGGGGTACGCAGTATTTT. Residues: CASSLDRGGGTQYF.

The chain links TRBV27 to TRBJ1-4; D perhaps matches TRBD1 (5 bases). The CDR3 covers 13 residues. The V gene lost 5 bases and the J gene lost 8 bases, with 12 bases spanning the gap. Germline V lookup: CDR1 MNHEY, CDR2 SMNVEV (reference sequence). CDR3 DNA: TGTGCCAGCAGTGACAGCTCGCGGGAAAAACTGTTTTTT. Translation gives CASSDSSREKLFF. Full variable domain (remainder filled in from reference TRBV27 and TRBJ1-4): EAQVTQNPRYLITVTGKKLTVTCSQNMNHEYMSWYRQDPGLGLRQIYYSMNVEVTDKGDVPEGYKVSRKEKRNFPLILESPSPNQTSLYFCASSDSSREKLFFGSGTQLSVL.

This chain links TRBV27 with TRBJ2-7; 8 bases align to TRBD1. V lost 4 bases, J lost 1 base, and 0 bases stayed unmatched. Germline V gene data show CDR1 as MNHEY and CDR2 as SMNVEV (reference sequence). The CDR3 runs to 13 residues. The CDR3 DNA reads as TGTGCCAGCAGTTGGACAGGGTCCTACGAGCAGTACTTC. This encodes CASSWTGSYEQYF.

This clone has just a few counts. This chain connects TRBV4-1 to TRBJ1-5; 8 positions agree with TRBD1. The CDR3 consists of 16 residues. Germline V gene data show CDR1 as MGHRA and CDR2 as YSYEKL. The V and J ends lost 2 bases and 1 base, in that order; junction bases with no gene match: 4. The CDR3 reads CASSQRTGSSNQPQHF. For the CDR3, the DNA is TGCGCCAGCAGCCAACGGACAGGGTCCAGCAATCAGCCCCAGCATTTT.

Only a few counts were recorded for this clone. The genes are TRBV30 and TRBJ2-5, with a possible D match to TRBD2 (6 bases). CDR1 and CDR2 (germline): GTSNPN, SVGIG (reference sequence). The CDR3 runs 13 residues. V lost 2 bases, J lost 4 bases, and 11 bases lay in between. The CDR3 nucleotides read TGTGCCTGGAGTCGCTGGGACTTAGAGACCCAGTACTTC. Protein sequence: CAWSRWDLETQYF.

The chain couples TRBV11-3 to TRBJ2-5; 13 bases fit TRBD2. CDR1 is SGHNT and CDR2 is YENEEA in the germline V gene. The CDR3 extends over 16 amino acids. Germline trimming cut 5 bases from V and 4 bases from J; bases unmatched to any gene: 7. CDR3 loop: CASSQRLAGGRETQYF. CDR3 sequence (DNA): TGTGCCAGCAGCCAACGACTAGCGGGAGGTCGAGAGACCCAGTACTTC.